One T cell receptor beta chain is described in this entry. The sample comes from a study of blood T cell repertoires in COVID-19. About the study: The United States, Italy and Spain provided the acute and convalescent COVID-19 samples.

In the authors' workflow: Amplification from reference gene primers served as the basis for estimated nucleated cell counts. Assay used: immunoSEQ multiplex PCR; TCRdb lists only in-frame clones, some missing. V and J calls and clone size come straight from that table; D and trimming were deduced from the DNA. This table holds roughly 16,000 clones, 80% to 90% found once. Germline lookup yields CDR1 GTSNPN and CDR2 SVGIG (reference sequence). The J segment lost 2 bases and the V segment lost 4 bases, leaving 3 bases of the junction unmatched. The CDR3 is 14 residues long. The V and J genes are TRBV30 and TRBJ2-2; 8 bases align to TRBD2. Sequencing used peripheral blood. The receptor's source is a man older than 75 with active COVID-19. The CDR3 sequence: CAWKIAGNTGELFF. CDR3 coding DNA: TGTGCCTGGAAAATAGCGGGAAACACCGGGGAGCTGTTTTTT.